This T cell receptor beta chain was profiled in a study of T cell changes during pregnancy in multiple sclerosis. The CDR3 extends over 14 amino acids. Per germline, CDR1 SNHLY and CDR2 FYNNEI. Losses at the gene ends were 6 bases for V and 6 bases for J; bases not matched to a gene: 8. TCRdb keeps only in-frame clones here, not all; method: immunoSEQ multiplex PCR. The repertoire consists of about 58,000 clones, with roughly nine tenths occurring once and the leading ten covering around 0.5%. This TCR was recovered from a female donor in good health, enrolled as a control in a pregnancy study. V and J are TRBV2 and TRBJ1-5; 7 bases agree with TRBD1. The sequencing used CD4+ T cells from peripheral blood mononuclear cells, collected after pregnancy. CDR3 coding DNA: TGTGCCAGCAGAGGTGCAGGGGGTATTCAGCCCCAGCATTTT. This encodes CASRGAGGIQPQHF.